Here is one T cell receptor (beta chain) with its context. The CDR3 is 15 residues long. Per the germline V gene, CDR1 is SGHRS and CDR2 is YFSETQ. V was cut by 1 base and J by 1 base, with 9 bases left in between. The sample is drawn from a study of blood T cell repertoires in COVID-19. Study context: Acute-phase and convalescent COVID-19 samples originated in the United States, Italy and Spain. The analysed material was cDNA or gDNA that came from T cells, B-cell-depleted T cells, or PBMCs.

Across about two dozen US areas, participants ranged in age from about 18 to 100 years. Per the original data handling: Estimates of nucleated cell counts were drawn from the amplification of reference gene primers. The method was immunoSEQ multiplex PCR; TCRdb's version includes in-frame clones alone and lacks a portion of them. That table is the source of V, J and clone size, and D and trimming were worked out from the DNA. The sample yields approximately 440,000 clones, 90% seen once. The sequence came from a young man who had recovered from COVID-19. What was sequenced was PBMCs or T cells enriched from blood (not recorded which). The rearrangement joins TRBV5-1 to TRBJ2-1; D is undetermined. Here the CDR3 reads CASSLTGESYNEQFF. CDR3 nucleotide sequence: TGCGCCAGCAGCTTGACCGGAGAATCCTACAATGAGCAGTTCTTC. The complete variable domain, with remaining parts taken from reference TRBV5-1 and TRBJ2-1, reads KAGVTQTPRYLIKTRGQQVTLSCSPISGHRSVSWYQQTPGQGLQFLFEYFSETQRNKGNFPGRFSGRQFSNSRSEMNVSTLELGDSALYLCASSLTGESYNEQFFGPGTRLTVL.